The 27 T cell receptor beta chains listed next were all sequenced from one sample in a study of T-cell memory formation after mild COVID-19. From the 5' RACE reads, TCRdb called clonotypes with MiXCR, one entry per CDR3 protein. The sample carries approximately 150,000 distinct CDR3 sequences, over 6% recorded once. Sequenced: PBMCs or a T cell subset sorted from them (not recorded which). These receptors all stem from an adult woman who had mild COVID-19 (a few samples of this study predate the infection). Cell type and time point are not known.

The J gene is TRBJ2-5, the V gene TRBV2; 8 bases are shared with TRBD2. The germline V gene has CDR1 SNHLY and CDR2 FYNNEI. This CDR3 contains 14 residues. J was trimmed by 4 bases and V by 6 bases; bases with no gene match: 7. CDR3 nucleotides: TGTGCCAGCAGAGGGCGGGGGGCCGGAGAGACCCAGTACTTC. It codes for CASRGRGAGETQYF.

The chain recombines TRBV27 with TRBJ2-5; perhaps TRBD2 as D (6 bases). The CDR3 length is 15 residues. The V gene's germline CDR1 is MNHEY and CDR2 SMNVEV (reference sequence). Trimming removed 2 bases from V and 7 bases from J, with 17 bases in between. The CDR3 DNA is TGTGCCAGCAGTTTAACTACCGCGATGGGGGGGACCCAGTACTTC. Its protein is CASSLTTAMGGTQYF.

This clonotype was seen ten or more times. Here the CDR3 DNA reads TGTGCCAGCTCATCGGGACAGGGGTCAAACAATGAGCAGTTCTTC. It is translated as CASSSGQGSNNEQFF. This chain links TRBV18 with TRBJ2-1, with TRBD1 matching over 10 bases. This CDR3 is built from 15 residues. V shed 5 bases and J 5 bases; nucleotides not matched to a gene: 6. Germline CDR1 and CDR2: KGHSH and LQKENI.

This clonotype was observed at least ten times. The rearrangement links TRBV10-3 to TRBJ2-7, with 8 bases matching TRBD1. This CDR3 has 15 residues. V was pared by 3 bases and J by 7 bases, with 11 bases of the junction left unmatched. The germline V gene encodes CDR1 ENHRY and CDR2 SYGVKD. CDR3 in DNA: TGTGCCATCAGTGAAAGGCAGGGGGCGTCGGATGAGCAGTACTTC. This translates into CAISERQGASDEQYF.

This clonotype has a handful of counts. The CDR3 coding sequence is TGTGCCAGCAGCTTTAGCGATACCGGGGAGCTGTTTTTT. Residues: CASSFSDTGELFF. This chain joins TRBV7-9 and TRBJ2-2, with TRBD2 as a possible D gene (5 bases). This CDR3 is built from 13 residues. Trimming took off 3 bases at V and 5 bases at J, with 7 bases between the two ends. CDR1 is SEHNR, CDR2 FQNEAQ, per germline (reference sequence). The variable domain in full, completed from reference TRBV7-9 and TRBJ2-2, reads DTGVSQNPRHKITKRGQNVTFRCDPISEHNRLYWYRQTLGQGPEFLTYFQNEAQLEKSRLLSDRFSAERPKGSFSTLEIQRTEQGDSAMYLCASSFSDTGELFFGEGSRLTVL.

The chain links TRBV12-3 or TRBV12-4 to TRBJ2-1, with TRBD1 as a possible D gene (5 bases). The CDR3 consists of 15 residues. Between the trimmed V and J ends, which lost 0 bases and 3 bases, there was a span of 9 bases. Here the CDR3 DNA reads TGTGCCAGCAGTTTAGCGGGGCTTTTCTACAATGAGCAGTTCTTC. Translating gives CASSLAGLFYNEQFF.

This clonotype was counted many times. This sequence joins TRBV5-1 and TRBJ1-5; 7 bases match TRBD1. V shed 2 bases, J shed 5 bases, and the junction held 4 bases outside the gene matches. CDR3 length equals 14 residues. Germline V CDR1 and CDR2: SGHRS, YFSETQ. CDR3 DNA: TGCGCCAGCAGCTTAAACAGGGGAGATCAGCCCCAGCATTTT. This gives the protein CASSLNRGDQPQHF.

This clonotype was picked up a small number of times. At one end, the junction sequence differs from germline, possibly due to a read error. This sequence joins TRBV12-3 or TRBV12-4 and TRBJ2-3; 8 bases are a match to TRBD1. There are 15 residues in the CDR3. The CDR3 region is CASSSGQGRSETQYF. In DNA form, the CDR3 reads TGTGCCAGCAGTTCCGGACAGGGAAGGTCAGAGACGCAGTATTTT.

The rearrangement links TRBV20-1 to TRBJ2-7, with a tentative D call TRBD2 (5 bases). Germline CDR1 and CDR2: DFQATT and SNEGSKA (reference sequence). V lost 1 base to trimming and J lost 0 bases, with 7 bases between them. There are 13 residues in the CDR3. CDR3: CSARAEDSYEQYF. CDR3 DNA: TGCAGTGCTAGAGCGGAGGACTCCTACGAGCAGTACTTC.

This clonotype showed up many times. The V gene is TRBV7-2, the J gene TRBJ2-7; possible D gene TRBD2, 6 bases. Germline assignment: CDR1 SGHTA and CDR2 FQGNSA. The CDR3 runs to 14 residues. V was trimmed by 8 bases and J by 4 bases, leaving 18 bases between them. CDR3 DNA sequence: TGTGCCAGCCGGCGGGGACGCGGGGATTACGAGCAGTACTTC. Residues: CASRRGRGDYEQYF.

The rearrangement uses TRBV12-3 or TRBV12-4 and TRBJ1-1; D remains ambiguous. Trimming removed 6 bases from V and 3 bases from J, with 11 bases in between. This CDR3 region has 13 residues. The CDR3 reads CASRIQQYTEAFF. DNA for the CDR3: TGTGCCAGCAGGATCCAGCAGTACACTGAAGCTTTCTTT.

This clonotype occurred a few times. The CDR3 region is CASSPGAGANVLTF. As DNA, the CDR3 is TGTGCCAGCTCACCAGGGGCCGGGGCCAACGTCCTGACTTTC. The V call is TRBV18, the J call TRBJ2-6; D possibly corresponds to TRBD1 (5 bases). CDR3 size: 14 residues. V dropped 2 bases and J dropped 4 bases, with 6 bases sitting between them. Germline CDR1 and CDR2: KGHSH and LQKENI.

This clonotype has a count of ten or more. This chain uses TRBV12-3 or TRBV12-4 with TRBJ2-7; D is possibly TRBD1 (6 bases). The CDR3 runs to 16 residues. V lost 5 bases, J lost 0 bases, and 17 bases lay in between. CDR3 bases: TGTGCCAGCAGTCCCACCGCCGGGACAACCTCCTACGAGCAGTACTTC. It encodes CASSPTAGTTSYEQYF.

V is TRBV29-1 and J is TRBJ1-5, with D uncertain. The CDR3 extends over 12 amino acids. V lost 6 bases, J lost 4 bases, and 10 bases lay in between. Germline V lookup: CDR1 SQVTM, CDR2 ANQGSEA. CDR3 bases: TGCAGCGTCCTGGCGGGGAATCAGCCCCAGCATTTT. As protein: CSVLAGNQPQHF.

This clonotype was detected only a few times. The rearrangement links TRBV5-5 to TRBJ1-1, with D uncertain. CDR1 is SGHKS, CDR2 YYEKEE, per germline (reference sequence). The CDR3 is 15 amino acids. V shed 0 bases and J shed 2 bases, with 11 bases lying between them. The DNA of the CDR3 is TGTGCCAGCAGCTTGGGTACGGCGGGTAACACTGAAGCTTTCTTT. It codes for CASSLGTAGNTEAFF.

A few counts support this clonotype. The rearrangement joins TRBV20-1 to TRBJ2-5, with D unresolved. The CDR3 has 12 residues. Germline V CDR1 and CDR2: DFQATT, SNEGSKA (reference sequence). The ends were cut back, 2 bases at V and 5 bases at J, with 9 bases in the middle. In DNA, the CDR3 is TGCAGTGCTAGATTTGCCACGGAGACCCAGTACTTC. Residues: CSARFATETQYF.

The sample holds a few counts of this clonotype. This CDR3 fails to terminate in the conserved phenylalanine or tryptophan, so it likely reflects a read error. This chain uses TRBV7-2 with TRBJ2-7; D is unclear. The V and J ends lost 1 base and 10 bases respectively, with 17 bases between them. Germline V CDR1 and CDR2: SGHTA, FQGNSA. This CDR3 contains 14 residues. CDR3 sequence reads: CASSLVPLTPIQYL. CDR3 DNA sequence: TGTGCCAGCAGCTTAGTACCCCTGACTCCGATCCAGTACTTA.

The chain is built from TRBV24-1 and TRBJ2-6, with 10 bases identical to TRBD1. Germline V gene lookup returns CDR1 KGHDR and CDR2 SFDVKD. The CDR3 is 16 residues long. J gave up 8 bases and V 5 bases, and 8 bases lay outside the gene matches. CDR3: CATSGSGQGVSNVLTF. CDR3 in DNA: TGTGCCACCAGTGGCTCAGGACAGGGGGTATCCAACGTCCTGACTTTC.

The rearrangement uses TRBV5-1 and TRBJ2-2; TRBD2 agrees at 7 bases. The germline V gene encodes CDR1 SGHRS and CDR2 YFSETQ. V trimming: 4 bases; J trimming: 1 base; junction bases outside the gene matches: 7. The CDR3 spans 16 residues. CDR3 coding DNA: TGCGCCAGCAGCCCGAGGGCGGGGGTGAACACCGGGGAGCTGTTTTTT. This codes for CASSPRAGVNTGELFF.

This clonotype came up many times. This sequence joins TRBV20-1 and TRBJ2-4; TRBD1 matches at 9 bases. The ends lost 5 bases at V and 8 bases at J; junction bases unmatched: 4. Germline V gene data show CDR1 as DFQATT and CDR2 as SNEGSKA (reference sequence). The CDR3 runs 12 residues. CDR3 in DNA: TGCAGTGCTTTGGACAGGGGACACATTCAGTACTTC. Amino acid sequence: CSALDRGHIQYF.

In its sample, this clonotype was seen many times. The chain links TRBV5-1 to TRBJ2-4; no reliable D call. With 4 bases removed from V and 15 bases from J, the gap between germline ends came to 17 bases. The CDR3 has 12 amino acids. Per germline, CDR1 SGHRS and CDR2 YFSETQ. The CDR3 DNA sequence: TGCGCCAGCAGCCCAGAGGTCGGTGGTTCGTACTTC. Amino acid sequence: CASSPEVGGSYF.

This clonotype appeared many times. CDR3 residues: CSARSRGQYEQYF. CDR3 nucleotide sequence: TGCAGTGCTCGGTCGCGCGGACAGTACGAGCAGTACTTC. The rearrangement uses TRBV20-1 and TRBJ2-7; D is possibly TRBD1 (6 bases). The germline V and J ends were trimmed by 5 bases and 4 bases, with 15 bases remaining between them. Per germline, CDR1 DFQATT and CDR2 SNEGSKA (reference sequence). This CDR3 has 13 residues.

This clonotype was observed many times. The gene calls are TRBV6-5 and TRBJ1-2; the match to TRBD1 covers 7 bases. This CDR3 contains 14 residues. Germline CDR1 MNHEY, CDR2 SVGAGI. The V segment lost 5 bases and the J segment 2 bases; nucleotides outside the gene matches: 5. CDR3 region: CASSAQQGNYGYTF. CDR3 nucleotide sequence: TGTGCCAGCAGTGCCCAACAGGGGAACTATGGCTACACCTTC.

This clonotype was seen a few times. J is TRBJ2-5 and V is TRBV7-9; D is possibly TRBD1 or TRBD2 (5 bases each). The CDR3 length is 17 residues. Germline V gene sequence: CDR1 SEHNR, CDR2 FQNEAQ (reference sequence). With 5 bases removed from V and 1 base from J, the gap between germline ends came to 20 bases. CDR3 in DNA: TGTGCCAGCAGCACCGGAGGTTGGGTAGGGACCCAAGAGACCCAGTACTTC. Its translation: CASSTGGWVGTQETQYF.

Only one count was recorded for this clonotype. J is TRBJ1-4 and V is TRBV11-3; D is undetermined. Looked up from germline, CDR1 is SGHNT and CDR2 is YENEEA. V was shortened by 6 bases and J by 0 bases, with 5 bases between the two germline ends. CDR3 size: 13 residues. CDR3 bases: TGTGCCAGCAGGTGGACAACTAATGAAAAACTGTTTTTT. Protein sequence: CASRWTTNEKLFF.

The V and J genes are TRBV5-1 and TRBJ2-1; maybe TRBD1 (5 bases). Looked up from germline, CDR1 is SGHRS and CDR2 is YFSETQ. The CDR3 runs 14 residues. The V end was cut by 4 bases, the J end by 0 bases, with 8 bases between. The DNA for the CDR3 is TGCGCCAGCAGCCGGACAAACTCCTACAATGAGCAGTTCTTC. This sequence encodes CASSRTNSYNEQFF.

This clonotype occurred a few times. The chain is built from TRBV19 and TRBJ1-1; 8 bases fit TRBD1. The CDR3 covers 14 residues. V dropped 4 bases and J dropped 1; count of bases not matched to a gene: 2. Germline-derived CDR1 and CDR2 are LNHDA and SQIVND (reference sequence). CDR3 residues: CASSNRGGNTEAFF. DNA of the CDR3: TGTGCCAGTAGTAACAGGGGGGGGAACACTGAAGCTTTCTTT.